The 19 T cell receptor beta chains below come from one sample, sequenced in a study of blood T cell repertoires in COVID-19. The table came from immunoSEQ multiplex PCR; TCRdb's copy has only in-frame clones and leaves some out. The table shows more than 85,000 clones, with roughly 90% occurring only once. Material: peripheral blood. The source of these receptors is a woman in her forties or fifties with COVID-19, enrolled during active disease.

In this sample, this clone turned up once. The rearrangement links TRBV3-1 (or the pseudogene TRBV3-2) to TRBJ2-1, with 8 positions matching TRBD2. Trimming at V came to 4 bases and at J to 1 base, leaving 3 bases not matched to a gene. The germline CDR1 and CDR2 sequences are LGHDT and YNNKEL (reference sequence). The CDR3 is 15 amino acids. CDR3 amino acids: CASSRRGGSYNEQFF. CDR3 in DNA: TGTGCCAGCAGCCGTCGGGGGGGTTCCTACAATGAGCAGTTCTTC.

V gene TRBV11-2 combines with J gene TRBJ2-7; maybe TRBD1 (6 bases). This CDR3 is 12 amino acids long. V was cut by 5 bases and J by 3 bases, with 8 bases left in between. Looked up from germline, CDR1 is SGHAT and CDR2 is FQNNGV. CDR3 sequence: CASSVQGYEQYF. The CDR3 nucleotides are TGTGCCAGCAGCGTACAGGGCTACGAGCAGTACTTC.

The V and J genes are TRBV11-3 and TRBJ2-3, with 10 bases fitting TRBD2. The germline V gene has CDR1 SGHNT and CDR2 YENEEA. The CDR3 runs 14 residues. With 1 base clipped from V and 6 bases from J, the junction kept 1 base outside the gene matches. This CDR3 reads CASSLGSGGDTQYF. The CDR3 region has the DNA TGTGCCAGCAGCTTAGGTAGCGGGGGGGATACGCAGTATTTT.

The chain couples TRBV7-8 to TRBJ2-3, with D possibly TRBD2 on 5 matching bases. Trimming took 4 bases from V and 2 from J, leaving 10 bases between them. This CDR3 spans 14 amino acids. Per the germline V gene, CDR1 is SGHVS and CDR2 is FQNEAQ. Here the CDR3 DNA reads TGTGCCAGCAGCTACGGACTCAACACAGATACGCAGTATTTT. Amino acid sequence: CASSYGLNTDTQYF.

The rearrangement joins TRBV7-6 to TRBJ2-5; 9 nucleotides agree with TRBD2. The V gene's germline CDR1 is SGHVS and CDR2 FNYEAQ. This CDR3 contains 16 residues. J was trimmed by 4 bases and V by 0 bases; bases with no gene match: 6. CDR3 protein: CASSLASGGSGETQYF. The DNA of the CDR3 is TGTGCCAGCAGCTTAGCTAGCGGGGGATCCGGAGAGACCCAGTACTTC.

V is TRBV3-1 (or the pseudogene TRBV3-2) and J is TRBJ2-1; 9 nucleotides align to TRBD2. V dropped 4 bases and J dropped 3; count of bases not matched to a gene: 7. The length of the CDR3 is 16 residues. Germline CDR1 reads LGHDT; CDR2 reads YNNKEL (reference sequence). In DNA form, the CDR3 reads TGTGCCAGCAGCCGAGATAGCGGGGGCGGCTACAATGAGCAGTTCTTC. Encoded protein: CASSRDSGGGYNEQFF.

The rearrangement links TRBV7-2 to TRBJ2-1, with 8 bases fitting TRBD2. With V trimmed by 9 bases and J by 6 bases, 13 bases remained unmatched. The CDR3 runs 15 residues. Germline loops: CDR1 SGHTA, CDR2 FQGNSA. The CDR3 nucleotides read TGTGCCAGTTCCCCGCTGGGACTAGGGGGCAATGAGCAGTTCTTC. It encodes CASSPLGLGGNEQFF.

The rearrangement joins TRBV5-1 to TRBJ2-7; TRBD2 matches 8 bases. CDR1 is SGHRS, CDR2 YFSETQ, per germline. V dropped 0 bases and J dropped 0; count of bases not matched to a gene: 5. CDR3 length: 16 residues. This CDR3 reads CASSLERGISSYEQYF. The CDR3 region has the DNA TGCGCCAGCAGCTTGGAGCGGGGGATTAGCTCCTACGAGCAGTACTTC.

The CDR3 sequence: CASSLDSGSRTDTQYF. Written as DNA, the CDR3 is TGTGCCAGCAGCTTGGATTCGGGGTCGCGCACAGATACGCAGTATTTT. The V call is TRBV5-5, the J call TRBJ2-3; D is possibly TRBD2 (5 bases). V lost 0 bases to trimming and J lost 1 base, with 12 bases between them. CDR1 and CDR2 from the germline V gene are SGHKS and YYEKEE (reference sequence). The CDR3 runs to 16 residues.

The gene calls are TRBV7-3 and TRBJ2-3, with D maybe TRBD2 (6 bases). The CDR3 contains 17 residues. The ends were cut back, 3 bases at V and 3 bases at J, with 19 bases in the middle. Germline values: CDR1 SGHTA, CDR2 FQGTGA. This CDR3 is CASSLGFGRGRTDTQYF. CDR3 nucleotides: TGTGCCAGCAGCTTGGGTTTCGGGCGGGGAAGAACAGATACGCAGTATTTT.

The J gene is TRBJ2-1, the V gene TRBV7-9, with TRBD1 identical over 7 bases. V was clipped by 1 base and J by 9 bases; unmatched bases: 9. The CDR3 consists of 15 residues. Germline V CDR1 and CDR2: SEHNR, FQNEAQ (reference sequence). In DNA, the CDR3 is TGTGCCAGCAGCTTAGGGGCAGGGGGTTACGGTGAGCAGTTCTTC. Protein: CASSLGAGGYGEQFF.

The chain combines TRBV10-3 with TRBJ2-7; weak D call: TRBD1 (5 bases). This CDR3 is built from 15 residues. V shed 6 bases and J shed 2 bases, with 17 bases lying between them. CDR1 and CDR2 from the germline V gene are ENHRY and SYGVKD. The CDR3 reads CAIRKEGQEPYEQYF. In DNA form, the CDR3 reads TGTGCCATCAGAAAAGAAGGACAAGAACCCTACGAGCAGTACTTC.

This clone appeared a few times. The gene calls are TRBV6-5 and TRBJ1-2; D possibly corresponds to TRBD1 (5 bases). This CDR3 is 13 amino acids long. Germline CDR1 and CDR2: MNHEY and SVGAGI. V dropped 6 bases and J dropped 6 bases, with 14 bases sitting between them. CDR3 region: CASSPGGYDGYTF. The DNA for the CDR3 is TGTGCCAGCAGCCCCGGGGGGTACGATGGCTACACCTTC.

The J gene is TRBJ2-2, the V gene TRBV5-1, with 8 bases lining up with TRBD2. Germline V gene data show CDR1 as SGHRS and CDR2 as YFSETQ. V shed 0 bases and J 6 bases; nucleotides not matched to a gene: 10. The CDR3 runs 17 residues. CDR3 nucleotides: TGCGCCAGCAGCTTGGGTGTTGGTCCAGCGGGGGCCGGGGAGCTGTTTTTT. Its translation: CASSLGVGPAGAGELFF.

V gene TRBV7-3 combines with J gene TRBJ2-1; 9 bases are a match to TRBD2. Germline CDR1 is SGHTA and CDR2 is FQGTGA. V shed 0 bases and J 8 bases; nucleotides not matched to a gene: 14. This CDR3 comprises 18 residues. This CDR3 reads CASSLTLRGSGGQDEQFF. CDR3 sequence (DNA): TGTGCCAGCAGCTTAACGTTAAGGGGTAGCGGGGGTCAGGATGAGCAGTTCTTC.

The chain carries TRBV2 and TRBJ2-7; maybe TRBD1 (5 bases). Trimming pared 8 bases from V and 9 bases from J, leaving 14 bases between. Germline V lookup: CDR1 SNHLY, CDR2 FYNNEI. CDR3 length: 11 residues. Written as DNA, the CDR3 is TGTGCCAGCTCCGACAGATTGGGGCAGTACTTC. Protein: CASSDRLGQYF.

V usage is TRBV10-3 and J usage is TRBJ1-3; D is unclear. This CDR3 region has 14 residues. Germline V gene data show CDR1 as ENHRY and CDR2 as SYGVKD. Trimming removed 11 bases from V and 0 bases from J, with 14 bases in between. CDR3: CAVGGSSSGNTIYF. As DNA, the CDR3 is TGTGCCGTTGGAGGTTCTAGCTCTGGAAACACCATATATTTT.

In its sample, this clone was seen a few times. The chain employs TRBV12-2 and TRBJ2-1; no check of the table's D call, TRBD1, against the DNA was made. TRBV12-2 is a recognized pseudogene. This CDR3 is built from 20 residues. As DNA, the CDR3 is TGTGCAAGTCGCTTAGTTACGTCCCCGCCGCGGGACAGGCCCTACAATGAGCAGTTCTTC. It translates to CASRLVTSPPRDRPYNEQFF.

The V and J genes are TRBV11-3 and TRBJ2-2; no clear D gene. Germline CDR1 and CDR2: SGHNT and YENEEA. V lost 7 bases and J 6 bases, leaving 18 bases between the germline ends. The CDR3 runs to 15 residues. The CDR3: CASNRLGTHAGELFF. The CDR3 DNA reads as TGTGCCAGCAACCGACTTGGAACCCACGCCGGGGAGCTGTTTTTT.